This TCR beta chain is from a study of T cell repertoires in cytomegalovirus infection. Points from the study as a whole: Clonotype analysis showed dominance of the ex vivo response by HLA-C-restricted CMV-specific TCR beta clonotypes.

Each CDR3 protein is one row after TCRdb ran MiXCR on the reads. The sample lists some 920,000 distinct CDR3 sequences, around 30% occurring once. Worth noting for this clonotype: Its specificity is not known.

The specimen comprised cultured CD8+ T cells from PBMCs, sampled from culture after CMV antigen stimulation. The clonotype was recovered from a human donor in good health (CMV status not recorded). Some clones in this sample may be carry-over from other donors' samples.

The CDR3 DNA reads TGTGCCAGCACCGACATAGGGATCCGATGGAATTCACCCCTCCACTTT. As protein: CASTDIGIRWNSPLHF. This chain links TRBV6-5 with TRBJ1-6; D remains ambiguous. Trimming cost V 7 bases and J 7 bases, with 20 bases left between them. Germline loops: CDR1 MNHEY, CDR2 SVGAGI. This CDR3 has 16 residues.